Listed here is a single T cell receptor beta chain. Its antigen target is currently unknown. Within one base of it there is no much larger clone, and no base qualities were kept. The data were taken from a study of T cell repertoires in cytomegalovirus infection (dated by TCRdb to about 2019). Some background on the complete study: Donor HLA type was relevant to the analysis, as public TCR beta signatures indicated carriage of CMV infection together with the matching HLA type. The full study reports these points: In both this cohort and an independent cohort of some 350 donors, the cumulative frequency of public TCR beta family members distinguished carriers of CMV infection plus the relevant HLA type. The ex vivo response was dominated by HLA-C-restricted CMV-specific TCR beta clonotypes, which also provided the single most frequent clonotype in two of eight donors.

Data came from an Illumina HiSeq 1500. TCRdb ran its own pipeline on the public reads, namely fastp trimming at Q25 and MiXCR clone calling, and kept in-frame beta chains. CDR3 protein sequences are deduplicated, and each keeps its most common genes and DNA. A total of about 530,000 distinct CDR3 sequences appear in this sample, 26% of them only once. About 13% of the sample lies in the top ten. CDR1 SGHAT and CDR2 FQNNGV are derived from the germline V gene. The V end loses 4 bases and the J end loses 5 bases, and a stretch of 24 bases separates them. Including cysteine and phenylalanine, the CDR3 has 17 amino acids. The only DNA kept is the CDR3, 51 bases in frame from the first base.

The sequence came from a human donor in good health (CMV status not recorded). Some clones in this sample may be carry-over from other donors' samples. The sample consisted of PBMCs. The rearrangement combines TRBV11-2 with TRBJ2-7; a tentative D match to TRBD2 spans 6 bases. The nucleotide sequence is TGTGCCAGCAGCTACTTTAACCTCGGGAGTACGTTAAACGAGCAGTACTTC. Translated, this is CASSYFNLGSTLNEQYF.